Presented here are 30 T cell receptor beta chains from one specimen sequenced in a study of a mutant IDH1 vaccine in newly diagnosed glioma. Data came from immunoSEQ multiplex PCR; TCRdb stores just in-frame clones and leaves some out. In the table there are tens of thousands of clones, roughly 84% of which are singletons. The antigens for these receptors are not known. The time point denotes: week 35, safety follow-up. Topical imiquimod was applied with each vaccine dose, which held 300 ug of mutant IDH1 20-mer peptide. The sample was PBMCs, taken from a glioma patient whose treatment included an IDH1 peptide vaccine. The receptor source for this set is a man in his late teens or twenties with glioma.

V usage is TRBV19 and J usage is TRBJ1-5, with a tentative D call TRBD1 (5 bases). The CDR3 covers 13 residues. Trimming shortened V by 3 bases and J by 4 bases, and 7 bases separated the two germline ends. Germline CDR1 reads LNHDA; CDR2 reads SQIVND (reference sequence). The CDR3 nucleotides read TGTGCCAGTAGTATCAGGGTAAATCAGCCCCAGCATTTT. It encodes CASSIRVNQPQHF.

This clone turned up a few times. This chain uses TRBV10-3 with TRBJ1-1; D possibly corresponds to TRBD1 (6 bases). Germline V gives CDR1 ENHRY, CDR2 SYGVKD. Trimming removed 3 bases at V and 3 bases at J, with 8 bases between. The CDR3 has 13 amino acids. The CDR3 DNA is TGTGCCATCAGTGAACAGGGTGACACTGAAGCTTTCTTT. This gives the protein CAISEQGDTEAFF.

The chain carries TRBV19 and TRBJ1-1; D is undetermined. In germline, CDR1 is LNHDA, CDR2 SQIVND (reference sequence). The V end was cut by 1 base, the J end by 0 bases, with 6 bases between. The CDR3 consists of 14 residues. CDR3 DNA: TGTGCCAGTAGTATAGTCATGATGAACACTGAAGCTTTCTTT. Protein sequence: CASSIVMMNTEAFF.

The CDR3 reads CASSYGAGALDTQYF. In DNA, the CDR3 is TGTGCCAGCAGTTACGGAGCGGGGGCATTAGATACGCAGTATTTT. V is TRBV6-5 and J is TRBJ2-3; 8 nucleotides agree with TRBD2. CDR1 MNHEY and CDR2 SVGAGI come from the germline V gene. This CDR3 is built from 15 residues. With V trimmed by 2 bases and J by 5 bases, 6 bases remained unmatched.

The gene calls are TRBV15 and TRBJ2-2, with 9 bases lining up with TRBD1. J lost 1 base, V lost 5 bases, and 5 bases had no gene match. Germline CDR1 and CDR2: LNHNV and YYDKDF (reference sequence). The CDR3 length is 16 residues. The CDR3 DNA is TGTGCCACCAGCGCCCGGACAGGGGTGAACACCGGGGAGCTGTTTTTT. Its translation: CATSARTGVNTGELFF.

There are a few counts of this clone. The rearrangement uses TRBV20-1 and TRBJ1-1; D is ambiguous. The CDR3 runs to 11 residues. The germline CDR1 and CDR2 sequences are DFQATT and SNEGSKA (reference sequence). Trimming shortened V by 5 bases and J by 1 base, and 5 bases separated the two germline ends. The CDR3 spells CSAPQNTEAFF. DNA for the CDR3: TGCAGTGCTCCCCAGAACACTGAAGCTTTCTTT.

This clone was observed once. CDR3: CSARKGQGYTF. Written as DNA, the CDR3 is TGCAGTGCTAGGAAGGGGCAAGGCTACACCTTC. The genes are TRBV20-1 and TRBJ1-2; weak D call: TRBD1 (5 bases). Trimming cost V 3 bases and J 8 bases, with 10 bases left between them. This CDR3 is built from 11 residues. Germline values: CDR1 DFQATT, CDR2 SNEGSKA (reference sequence).

The rearrangement uses TRBV4-3 and TRBJ2-1; a weak D match, TRBD1 (6 bases). The CDR3 runs to 16 residues. CDR1 LGHNA and CDR2 YSLEER come from the germline V gene. Trimming removed 0 bases at V and 10 bases at J, with 19 bases between. CDR3 in DNA: TGCGCCAGCAGCCAAGACGGGACAACATTCGTTGCAGAGCAGTTCTTC. This translates into CASSQDGTTFVAEQFF.

The chain employs TRBV7-2 and TRBJ2-7; D may be TRBD1 (5 bases). CDR3 size: 13 residues. Per germline, CDR1 SGHTA and CDR2 FQGNSA. Deletions cut 3 bases from V and 6 bases from J, with 12 bases between. CDR3 protein: CASSFQGSLEQYF. The CDR3, as DNA: TGTGCCAGCAGCTTTCAGGGTTCACTCGAGCAGTACTTC.

The sample holds a few counts of this clone. This chain joins TRBV9 and TRBJ2-1; 7 bases align to TRBD1. CDR1 SGDLS and CDR2 YYNGEE come from the germline V gene. The J segment lost 8 bases and the V segment lost 0 bases, leaving 8 bases of the junction unmatched. The CDR3 runs 15 residues. CDR3 in amino acids: CASSVEGGEWDEQFF. The CDR3 DNA reads as TGTGCCAGCAGCGTAGAAGGGGGCGAGTGGGATGAGCAGTTCTTC.

The J gene is TRBJ2-7, the V gene TRBV2, with TRBD1 identical over 9 bases. CDR3 size: 13 residues. In germline, CDR1 is SNHLY, CDR2 FYNNEI. The V segment lost 8 bases and the J segment 5 bases; nucleotides outside the gene matches: 7. The CDR3 sequence: CASGLTGGDEQYF. The CDR3 DNA is TGTGCCAGCGGACTAACAGGGGGCGACGAGCAGTACTTC.

The sample holds a few counts of this clone. CDR3 loop: CASSPDRVNTEAFF. CDR3 coding DNA: TGCGCCAGCAGCCCGGACAGGGTGAACACTGAAGCTTTCTTT. This chain joins TRBV4-1 and TRBJ1-1; 8 bases fit TRBD1. Germline V gene sequence: CDR1 MGHRA, CDR2 YSYEKL. This CDR3 has 14 residues. V shed 4 bases, J shed 0 bases, and the junction held 1 base outside the gene matches.

V usage is TRBV30 and J usage is TRBJ1-3; a possible D gene is TRBD1 (5 bases). The CDR3 contains 14 residues. CDR1 and CDR2 from the germline V gene are GTSNPN and SVGIG (reference sequence). In DNA, the CDR3 is TGTGCTTTAGGGCCGGGGGGCTCTGGAAACACCATATATTTT. It codes for CALGPGGSGNTIYF.

This chain connects TRBV7-2 to TRBJ2-7; D is undetermined. This CDR3 is built from 13 residues. Between the trimmed V and J ends, which lost 0 bases and 6 bases, there was a span of 9 bases. Germline-derived CDR1 and CDR2 are SGHTA and FQGNSA. The CDR3 bases are TGTGCCAGCAGCTTAGCTTTTGTAAGCGAGCAGTACTTC. Its protein is CASSLAFVSEQYF.

V and J are TRBV7-9 and TRBJ1-2; D is possibly TRBD1 (5 bases). This CDR3 contains 15 residues. With 5 bases removed from V and 6 bases from J, the gap between germline ends came to 19 bases. The V gene's germline CDR1 is SEHNR and CDR2 FQNEAQ (reference sequence). DNA for the CDR3: TGTGCCAGCAGCCACATGGACATGGAGATAGATGGCTACACCTTC. Residues: CASSHMDMEIDGYTF. Drawing the rest from reference TRBV7-9 and TRBJ1-2, the complete variable domain is DTGVSQNPRHKITKRGQNVTFRCDPISEHNRLYWYRQTLGQGPEFLTYFQNEAQLEKSRLLSDRFSAERPKGSFSTLEIQRTEQGDSAMYLCASSHMDMEIDGYTFGSGTRLTVV.

The rearrangement links TRBV6-6 to TRBJ1-4; D call uncertain. V gave up 9 bases and J gave up 0 bases, with 11 bases separating them. The CDR3 has 14 amino acids. Germline CDR1 MNHNY, CDR2 SVGAGI (reference sequence). In DNA form, the CDR3 reads TGTGCCAGTAGTAGATCTTCAACTAATGAAAAACTGTTTTTT. It is translated as CASSRSSTNEKLFF.

V is TRBV5-1 and J is TRBJ2-1; D is undetermined. The CDR3 covers 13 residues. The germline gives CDR1 SGHRS, CDR2 YFSETQ. The ends were cut back, 0 bases at V and 9 bases at J, with 10 bases in the middle. CDR3 sequence (DNA): TGCGCCAGCAGCTTGGGTGGCGGCGGTGAGCAGTTCTTC. Protein product: CASSLGGGGEQFF.

The chain employs TRBV18 and TRBJ1-2; D is possibly TRBD1 (5 bases). Germline CDR1 KGHSH, CDR2 LQKENI. Between the trimmed V and J ends, which lost 1 base and 4 bases, there was a span of 10 bases. The CDR3 consists of 14 residues. The CDR3 sequence is CASSPLEGTYGYTF. The CDR3 region has the DNA TGTGCCAGCTCACCACTGGAGGGGACCTATGGCTACACCTTC.

The chain is built from TRBV4-1 and TRBJ2-5, with D unclear. The CDR3 is 17 amino acids. Germline CDR1 is MGHRA and CDR2 is YSYEKL. The V and J ends lost 0 bases and 0 bases respectively, with 14 bases between them. The CDR3 region is CASSQDVGSRYQETQYF. DNA for the CDR3: TGCGCCAGCAGCCAAGATGTTGGGTCGAGGTACCAAGAGACCCAGTACTTC.

The chain links TRBV19 to TRBJ1-4, with D hard to call. The CDR3 loop spans 14 amino acids. Looked up from germline, CDR1 is LNHDA and CDR2 is SQIVND (reference sequence). V was shortened by 1 base and J by 7 bases, with 10 bases between the two germline ends. The CDR3, as DNA: TGTGCCAGTAGTATAGGACATTCTCGTGAAAAACTGTTTTTT. Residues: CASSIGHSREKLFF.

This clone appeared a few times. The chain is built from TRBV30 and TRBJ1-2, with D maybe TRBD1 (6 bases). This CDR3 spans 12 amino acids. V dropped 0 bases and J dropped 6 bases, with 8 bases sitting between them. Germline V gene lookup returns CDR1 GTSNPN and CDR2 SVGIG (reference sequence). CDR3 sequence reads: CAWSVGHNGYTF. Here the CDR3 DNA reads TGTGCCTGGAGTGTGGGACATAATGGCTACACCTTC.

CDR3 region: CASSLRADSSYNEQFF. The CDR3 coding sequence is TGCGCCAGCAGCTTGAGGGCAGATAGCTCCTACAATGAGCAGTTCTTC. The chain employs TRBV5-1 and TRBJ2-1; D ambiguous. Germline CDR1 reads SGHRS; CDR2 reads YFSETQ. This CDR3 region has 16 residues. V lost 1 base and J 0 bases, leaving 11 bases between the germline ends.

The chain couples TRBV7-3 to TRBJ1-2; TRBD1 is a possible D gene (5 bases). Germline V gives CDR1 SGHTA, CDR2 FQGTGA. The CDR3 sequence is 18 residues long. V was shortened by 5 bases and J by 0 bases, with 22 bases between the two germline ends. Written as DNA, the CDR3 is TGTGCCAGCAGCCCCTCCGGGGTCCACAGGCCTCCTAACTATGGCTACACCTTC. Translation: CASSPSGVHRPPNYGYTF.

V gene TRBV9 combines with J gene TRBJ1-3; 7 bases map to TRBD1. Per germline, CDR1 SGDLS and CDR2 YYNGEE. Germline trimming cut 2 bases from V and 0 bases from J; bases unmatched to any gene: 14. The CDR3 consists of 19 residues. CDR3 in amino acids: CASSVRPRTGPISGNTIYF. The DNA of the CDR3 is TGTGCCAGCAGCGTCCGACCTCGGACAGGACCTATCTCTGGAAACACCATATATTTT. The whole variable domain, remainder taken from reference TRBV9 and TRBJ1-3, is DSGVTQTPKHLITATGQRVTLRCSPRSGDLSVYWYQQSLDQGLQFLIQYYNGEERAKGNILERFSAQQFPDLHSELNLSSLELGDSALYFCASSVRPRTGPISGNTIYFGEGSWLTVV.

V gene TRBV27 combines with J gene TRBJ1-1; the match to TRBD1 covers 7 bases. V lost 2 bases, J lost 7 bases, and 4 bases stayed unmatched. CDR1 is MNHEY and CDR2 is SMNVEV in the germline V gene (reference sequence). The CDR3 sequence is 13 residues long. The CDR3 sequence: CASSLRTGFEAFF. The DNA for the CDR3 is TGTGCCAGCAGTTTACGGACAGGTTTTGAAGCTTTCTTT.

The chain is built from TRBV4-2 and TRBJ2-1, with D possibly TRBD2 on 7 matching bases. The V and J ends lost 3 bases and 10 bases respectively, with 22 bases between them. The V gene's germline CDR1 is LGHNA and CDR2 YNFKEQ. This CDR3 has 16 amino acids. CDR3 sequence (DNA): TGTGCCAGCAGCCAGAGAAGCACCGGGGGCGGGGGCGAGCAGTTCTTC. Translation: CASSQRSTGGGGEQFF.

The chain links TRBV6-6 to TRBJ1-5; possible D gene TRBD1, 5 bases. Trimming took off 7 bases at V and 7 bases at J, with 11 bases between the two ends. CDR3 length: 12 residues. CDR1 and CDR2 from the germline V gene are MNHNY and SVGAGI (reference sequence). For the CDR3, the DNA is TGTGCCAGCAACACAGGCAGCCAGCCCCAGCATTTT. Its translation: CASNTGSQPQHF.

The chain carries TRBV7-8 and TRBJ1-2; 10 bases agree with TRBD1. There are 15 residues in the CDR3. CDR1 and CDR2 from the germline V gene are SGHVS and FQNEAQ. Trimming removed 5 bases from V and 3 bases from J; junction bases left unmatched: 6. Here the CDR3 reads CASSTRQGAYYGYTF. The DNA for the CDR3 is TGTGCCAGCAGCACACGACAGGGGGCCTACTATGGCTACACCTTC.

V gene TRBV6-5 combines with J gene TRBJ2-7; TRBD1 might be the D (6 bases). This CDR3 is built from 13 residues. CDR1 is MNHEY and CDR2 is SVGAGI in the germline V gene. Trimming left V 5 bases short and J 3 bases short, with 11 bases between. The CDR3 region is CASSHGTNYEQYF. The CDR3, as DNA: TGTGCCAGCAGTCACGGGACAAACTACGAGCAGTACTTC.

In this sample, this clone turned up once. The rearrangement links TRBV27 to TRBJ2-1; 11 bases map to TRBD2. The CDR3 length is 17 residues. From germline, CDR1 is MNHEY and CDR2 SMNVEV (reference sequence). V shed 6 bases and J 4 bases; nucleotides not matched to a gene: 11. As DNA, the CDR3 is TGTGCCAGCAGGCTAGCGGGAGGCCGATATGAGTACAATGAGCAGTTCTTC. Its protein product is CASRLAGGRYEYNEQFF.